This TCR beta chain was obtained from a study of neurological immune-mediated disorders. Time point given: longitudinal time-point 3. Libraries used 2 million unsorted PBMCs kept frozen in RNAlater. Broader study findings: HTLV-1-associated myelopathy displayed the greatest TCR clonal expansion, and multiple sclerosis exhibited the smallest, lower than that of healthy controls. Private repertoires in all groups were suggested, as expanded clones shared no CDR3 amino acid sequences across subjects.

One entry per CDR3 protein results from TCRdb running MiXCR on the 5' RACE reads. The sample includes roughly 57,000 distinct CDR3 sequences, 7% to 9% of them seen just once. This clonotype showed up just a few times. Its specificity is unknown. The clonotype originates from a woman aged 35 to 49 in good health. Sequenced: PBMCs.

In DNA, the CDR3 is TGTGCCAGTAGGGGGGCTAGCGGGTCCGGTGAGCAGTTCTTC. Translated, it gives CASRGASGSGEQFF. The rearrangement joins TRBV19 to TRBJ2-1; 8 bases are shared with TRBD2. The CDR3 is 14 residues long. The germline gives CDR1 LNHDA, CDR2 SQIVND (reference sequence). Unmatched junction bases numbered 10, after V lost 6 bases and J lost 9 bases.